This T cell receptor beta chain was observed in a study of cytomegalovirus exposure and HLA in healthy donors. The primer mix had 60 Vbeta and 13 Jbeta primers. Here immunoSEQ multiplex PCR was the method, and the copy in TCRdb shows in-frame clones only, minus some. Of 45,000 or so clones listed, 55% to 75% were seen once; the top ten hold 3.4%. CDR1 is SGHDT and CDR2 is YYEEEE in the germline V gene. The germline V and J ends were trimmed by 0 bases and 7 bases, with 11 bases remaining between them. The CDR3 totals 14 residues. The chain uses TRBV5-6 and TRBJ2-1; D is unclear. What was sequenced was PBMCs. The TCR sequence derives from a woman aged 25 to 39 in good health and CMV-seronegative. The CDR3 loop is CASSLVTVENEQFF. In DNA form, the CDR3 reads TGTGCCAGCAGCTTGGTTACAGTAGAGAATGAGCAGTTCTTC.